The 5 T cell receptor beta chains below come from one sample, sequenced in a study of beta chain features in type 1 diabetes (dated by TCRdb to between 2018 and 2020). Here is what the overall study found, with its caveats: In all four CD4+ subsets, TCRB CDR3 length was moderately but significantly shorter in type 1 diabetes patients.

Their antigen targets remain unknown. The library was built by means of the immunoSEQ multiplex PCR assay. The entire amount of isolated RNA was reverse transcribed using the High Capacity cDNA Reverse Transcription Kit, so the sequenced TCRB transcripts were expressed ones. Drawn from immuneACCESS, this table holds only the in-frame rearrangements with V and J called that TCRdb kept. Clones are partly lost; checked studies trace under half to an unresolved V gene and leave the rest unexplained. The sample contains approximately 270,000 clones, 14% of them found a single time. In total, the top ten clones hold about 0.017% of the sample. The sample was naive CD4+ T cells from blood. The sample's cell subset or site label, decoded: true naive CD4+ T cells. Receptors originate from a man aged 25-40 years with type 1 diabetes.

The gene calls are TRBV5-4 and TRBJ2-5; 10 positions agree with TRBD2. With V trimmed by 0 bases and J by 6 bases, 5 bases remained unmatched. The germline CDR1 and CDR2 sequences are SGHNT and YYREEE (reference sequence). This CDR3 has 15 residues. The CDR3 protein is CASSLGAGGIKTQYF. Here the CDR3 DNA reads TGTGCCAGCAGCTTGGGAGCGGGAGGGATAAAGACCCAGTACTTC.

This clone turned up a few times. The CDR3 region has the DNA TGTGCCAGCAGCTCATATCCCGACCCTAGCGGGGGGACCTACGAGCAGTACTTC. It translates to CASSSYPDPSGGTYEQYF. The V and J genes are TRBV7-2 and TRBJ2-7; 11 nucleotides agree with TRBD2. V shed 4 bases, J shed 2 bases, and the junction held 13 bases outside the gene matches. This CDR3 is built from 18 residues. Germline-derived CDR1 and CDR2 are SGHTA and FQGNSA.

CDR3 in amino acids: CASSEGLAGKNEQFF. The DNA of the CDR3 is TGCGCCAGCAGCGAAGGACTAGCGGGAAAAAATGAGCAGTTCTTC. V gene TRBV5-1 combines with J gene TRBJ2-1; TRBD2 aligns across 12 bases. Per the germline V gene, CDR1 is SGHRS and CDR2 is YFSETQ. The CDR3 spans 15 residues. V trimming: 4 bases; J trimming: 7 bases; junction bases outside the gene matches: 6.

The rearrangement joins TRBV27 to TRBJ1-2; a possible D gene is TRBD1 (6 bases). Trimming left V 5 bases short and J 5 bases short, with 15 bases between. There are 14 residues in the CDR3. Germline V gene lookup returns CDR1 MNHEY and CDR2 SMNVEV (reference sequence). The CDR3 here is CASSRTGLEYGYTF. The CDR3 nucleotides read TGTGCCAGCAGTAGAACAGGGCTGGAGTATGGCTACACCTTC.

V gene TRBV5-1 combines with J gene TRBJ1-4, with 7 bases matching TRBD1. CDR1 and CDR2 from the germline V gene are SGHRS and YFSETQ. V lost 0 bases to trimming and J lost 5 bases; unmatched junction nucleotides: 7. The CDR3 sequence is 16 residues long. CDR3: CASSLAPTGLNEKLFF. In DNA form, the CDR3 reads TGCGCCAGCAGCTTGGCCCCGACAGGGCTAAATGAAAAACTGTTTTTT.